This T cell receptor (beta chain) was sequenced for a study of blood T cell repertoires in COVID-19. About the study: Samples taken during acute and convalescent COVID-19 were collected in the United States, Italy and Spain. T cells, B-cell-depleted T cells, or PBMCs provided the cDNA or gDNA that served as material.

CDR3 length: 11 amino acids. The V gene lost 5 bases and the J gene lost 2 bases, with 3 bases spanning the gap. CDR1 is SEHNR, CDR2 FQNEAQ, per germline (reference sequence). In the study's own analysis: Amplification of reference gene primers provided the estimated nucleated cell counts. Assay: immunoSEQ multiplex PCR; the TCRdb copy retains only in-frame clones and omits some. That table furnishes V, J and clone size, whereas the DNA furnished D and trimming. The sample records about 150,000 clones, 91% being singletons. The chain couples TRBV7-9 to TRBJ1-1; D call uncertain. This TCR derives from a man over 45 with acute or convalescent COVID-19. What was sequenced was peripheral blood. DNA for the CDR3: TGTGCCAGCAGCATAAACACTGAAGCTTTCTTT. It codes for CASSINTEAFF.